Here is one TCR beta chain with its context. What it recognizes is unknown. Some clones are missing from TCRdb's copy, which holds only in-frame ones; the method was immunoSEQ multiplex PCR. The table has roughly 53,000 clones, 65% to 85% seen once; the top ten hold about 18%. The source of the sample is a study of T cells in localized non-small cell lung cancer. General observations from the study: When the top 100 tumor clones were examined, a median roughly 62 of them also appeared in the adjacent lung, which was paired and uninvolved. Heterogeneity within the tumor remains possible, as just one region underwent sequencing. A denser population of T cells in blood accompanied longer overall survival. The highest T cell clonality was in uninvolved adjacent lung, above tumor.

Looked up from germline, CDR1 is MDHEN and CDR2 is SYDVKM. There are 11 residues in the CDR3. V dropped 3 bases and J dropped 5 bases, with 2 bases sitting between them. V is TRBV28 and J is TRBJ1-5, with D unresolved. The sequencing used peripheral blood mononuclear cells, collected before any cancer treatment. The sequence derives from a man aged 40-75 years with stage III lung adenocarcinoma. DNA of the CDR3: TGTGCCAGCAGTTTCCATCAGCCCCAGCATTTT. Translated, it gives CASSFHQPQHF.